This TCR beta chain was sequenced during a study of blood T cells in healthy people across ages. PCR was performed a second time for roughly 7 to 12 cycles using a sample-barcoded 5' primer and a J-beta primer mix. TCRdb re-derived calls from the 5' RACE reads in MiXCR, one entry per CDR3 protein. This table has 650,000 to 1,000,000 distinct CDR3 sequences, more than 35% appearing once. In regard to this clonotype: One junction end does not reproduce the germline sequence, and a read error may be involved.

The germline V gene has CDR1 KGHSH and CDR2 LQKENI. The CDR3 extends over 15 amino acids. V gene TRBV18 combines with J gene TRBJ2-6; D may be TRBD1 (5 bases). Sequenced material: blood. The TCR comes from a man aged 80 or over in good health. The CDR3 reads CASSPSTSGANVLIF. CDR3 in DNA: TGTGCCAGCTCACCTTCCACCTCTGGGGCCAACGTCCTGATTTTC.